These T cell receptor beta chains were read from a single sample in a study of T cell responses to AZD1222 COVID-19 vaccine. Repertoires were generated with immunoSEQ multiplex PCR, while TCRdb's copy carries only in-frame clones and drops some. Of around 200,000 clones in the sample, approximately 92% were seen once. The specimen was peripheral blood, collected 28 days after the second dose of the MenACWY control vaccine. Receptors originate from an adult who received the MenACWY meningococcal vaccine as a control. The CDR3 runs from the conserved cysteine through the conserved F or W. The D gene is left open where the match is weak. Clone size is not always given. Where it is, it says once, few, many or a class for expanded clones.

J	length	V	D	size	DNA	CDR3
TRBJ2-7	14	TRBV7-2	-	once	TGTGCCAGCAGCTTGTCCCGGCCTCAGGGGGGGCAGTACTTC	CASSLSRPQGGQYF
TRBJ1-6	17	TRBV28	-	-	TGTGCCAGCAGTTTAGGACAGCGAGACCCTTATAATTCACCCCTCCACTTT	CASSLGQRDPYNSPLHF
TRBJ1-5	11	TRBV29-1	-	-	TGCAGCGTTCAGGGGCCTCAGCCCCAGCATTTT	CSVQGPQPQHF
TRBJ2-7	12	TRBV28	-	-	TGTGCCAGCAGTCCTCGTGACTACGAGCAGTACTTC	CASSPRDYEQYF
TRBJ1-5	13	TRBV6-1	-	-	TGTGCCAGCAGTGAACTGGGGAATCAGCCCCAGCATTTT	CASSELGNQPQHF
TRBJ2-2	18	TRBV6-1	TRBD2	once	TGTGCCAGCAGTGAAGTGGGACTAGCGGGGGCCTACACCGGGGAGCTGTTTTTT	CASSEVGLAGAYTGELFF
TRBJ1-1	14	TRBV7-8	-	-	TGTGCCAGCAGCTTGTATCGGATGAACACTGAAGCTTTCTTT	CASSLYRMNTEAFF
TRBJ1-2	16	TRBV16	-	-	TGTGCCAGCAGCCAATCGCGGGGGTACAGAAACTATGGCTACACCTTC	CASSQSRGYRNYGYTF
TRBJ2-7	14	TRBV2	-	once	TGTGCCAGCAGTGAACAGGGTACCTCCTACGAGCAGTACTTC	CASSEQGTSYEQYF
TRBJ2-3	14	TRBV18	-	-	TGTGCCAGCTCACCGCGAGGTAACGCAGATACGCAGTATTTT	CASSPRGNADTQYF
TRBJ1-1	13	TRBV2	TRBD1	-	TGTGCCAGTTCGGGACAGACGAACACTGAAGCTTTCTTT	CASSGQTNTEAFF
TRBJ1-5	16	TRBV19	-	-	TGTGCCAGTAGTATAGAGGGTGGGGGGAGCAATCAGCCCCAGCATTTT	CASSIEGGGSNQPQHF
TRBJ2-5	16	TRBV4-2	TRBD2	-	TGTGCCAGCAGCCTGAGACTAGCGGGGGGGCCAGAGACCCAGTACTTC	CASSLRLAGGPETQYF
TRBJ1-6	13	TRBV30	-	-	TGTGCCTGGACTTTGCAGGGGAATTCACCCCTCCACTTT	CAWTLQGNSPLHF
TRBJ1-5	15	TRBV19	TRBD1	-	TGTGCCAGTACTAGACAAGGGGGCAGGAATCAGCCCCAGCATTTT	CASTRQGGRNQPQHF
TRBJ1-2	17	TRBV30	TRBD1	-	TGTGCCTGGCTTATTACAGGGGGCCCTATAGCTAACTATGGCTACACCTTC	CAWLITGGPIANYGYTF
TRBJ1-2	14	TRBV27	-	-	TGTGCCAGCAGTTTCTCCGGGGGGGGCTATGGCTACACCTTC	CASSFSGGGYGYTF
TRBJ2-2	15	TRBV5-1	-	-	TGCGCCAGCAGCTTACAAGGGTCTCACACCGGGGAGCTGTTTTTT	CASSLQGSHTGELFF
TRBJ2-1	19	TRBV7-6	TRBD2	-	TGTGCCAGCAGCTTAGAAGTGAGTGGACTAGCGGGGGGGAACAATGAGCAGTTCTTC	CASSLEVSGLAGGNNEQFF
TRBJ2-2	13	TRBV5-6	-	-	TGTGCCAGCAGCTTGAGGGTCACCGGGGAGCTGTTTTTT	CASSLRVTGELFF
TRBJ1-3	15	TRBV7-9	TRBD1	-	TGTGCCAGCAGTCTTACAGGGGTCTCTGGAAACACCATATATTTT	CASSLTGVSGNTIYF
TRBJ2-7	15	TRBV2	-	-	TGTGCCAGCAGTGTGGGCAGGGGCCCATCCTACGAGCAGTACTTC	CASSVGRGPSYEQYF
TRBJ2-7	13	TRBV6-5	TRBD2	-	TGTGCCAGCAGTTACCTGATCGGGGGGGAGCAGTACTTC	CASSYLIGGEQYF
TRBJ2-7	18	TRBV5-1	TRBD1	-	TGCGCCAGCAGCTTGGTCGGACAGGGGAGCCCCTTTCCCTACGAGCAGTACTTC	CASSLVGQGSPFPYEQYF
TRBJ1-2	17	TRBV6-6	-	-	TGTGCCAGCAGTCCCCCCTGGAGTTCACGAGGGGGCTATGGCTACACCTTC	CASSPPWSSRGGYGYTF
TRBJ2-7	15	TRBV7-9	TRBD2	-	TGTGCCAGCAGCAAGACTAGCGGGGTAGGCTGGAGGCAGTACTTC	CASSKTSGVGWRQYF
TRBJ1-6	16	TRBV28	TRBD1	-	TGTGCCAGCAGTTTGTATCCGGGACAGGATAATTCACCCCTCCACTTT	CASSLYPGQDNSPLHF
TRBJ2-7	15	TRBV4-1	TRBD1	once	TGCGCCAGCAGCCTCGCCGGGACAGGATCCTACGAGCAGTACTTC	CASSLAGTGSYEQYF
TRBJ2-1	12	TRBV5-1	-	-	TGCGCCAGCCGGGACTTCGGCAATGAGCAGTTCTTC	CASRDFGNEQFF
TRBJ2-7	14	TRBV5-5	-	-	TGTGCCAGCAGCTTGGACAGGGCTTTCGACGAGCAGTACTTC	CASSLDRAFDEQYF
TRBJ1-2	15	TRBV27	-	-	TGTGCCAGCAGTTTATATAGTAGGCCAGGGGACGGCTACACCTTC	CASSLYSRPGDGYTF
TRBJ2-7	11	TRBV2	-	-	TGTGCCAGCAGCACCACAGGGGAGCAGTACTTC	CASSTTGEQYF